These 27 T cell receptor beta chains share one sample of origin, sequenced in a study of regulatory T cells in long-lasting Graves disease. Time point indicated: newly diagnosed GD, antithyroid drugs for less than 3 months. Construction of the TCR library relied on RNA isolated from PBMCs. In building TCR beta libraries, iRepertoire HTBI primers were used together with Arm-PCR of CDR3 regions. TCRdb recomputed calls from the multiplex PCR reads with MiXCR, one row per CDR3 protein. The repertoire has about 430,000 distinct CDR3 sequences, 15% of them found once; the top ten carry about 8.3%. The sample also formed part of further work on T cells in Graves' hyperthyroidism and ophthalmopathy.

The sample was peripheral blood mononuclear cells (PBMCs), taken at new diagnosis, from a patient treated with antithyroid drugs. The source of these receptors is a woman in her 40s with Graves disease.

In regard to this clonotype: A clone one base away is much larger, so this may be a read error. Because it lacks the conserved phenylalanine or tryptophan at the end, this CDR3 is likely a read error. The V gene is TRBV14, the J gene TRBJ1-2; D perhaps matches TRBD1 (6 bases). V gave up 6 bases and J gave up 8 bases, with 22 bases separating them. The CDR3 totals 15 residues. Germline CDR1 and CDR2: SGHDN and FVKESK. CDR3 bases: TGTGCCAGCAGTCCCCGTGGCTGGGGGCCGCCGGGCTACACCTCC. Amino acid sequence: CASSPRGWGPPGYTS.

About this clonotype: This clone may be a read error of a much larger clone one base away. This chain joins TRBV27 and TRBJ1-3, with a tentative D call TRBD1 (5 bases). Germline CDR1 and CDR2: MNHEY and SMNVEV (reference sequence). This CDR3 is 16 amino acids long. This chain's CDR3 is CVSREGSNPSGNTIYF. The CDR3 DNA is TGTGTCAGCAGGGAGGGCTCAAACCCCTCTGGAAACACCATATATTTT.

Ten or more counts support this clonotype. This chain links TRBV11-1 with TRBJ1-2; TRBD1 matches at 10 bases. V lost 3 bases, J lost 8 bases, and 6 bases stayed unmatched. Germline lookup yields CDR1 SGHAT and CDR2 FQDESV (reference sequence). This CDR3 comprises 14 residues. The CDR3 loop reads CASSFSTGGEGYTF. The CDR3 region has the DNA TGTGCCAGCAGCTTCTCGACAGGGGGCGAAGGCTACACCTTC.

For this clonotype: A much larger clonotype is one base distant, so this may be a read error. The chain has TRBV2 and TRBJ2-2, with 7 bases fitting TRBD2. With V trimmed by 4 bases and J by 7 bases, 6 bases remained unmatched. The CDR3 contains 14 residues. Germline V gene sequence: CDR1 SNHLY, CDR2 FYNNEI. CDR3 DNA: TGTGCCAGCAGTGCCGGCGGGAGTGGCGGGGAGCTGTTTTTT. It codes for CASSAGGSGGELFF.

Ten or more counts support this clonotype. The CDR3 is CATSDSDRGNEQFF. The CDR3, as DNA: TGTGCCACCAGTGATTCCGACAGGGGCAATGAGCAGTTCTTC. The chain has TRBV24-1 and TRBJ2-1, with TRBD1 matching 8 bases. The CDR3 runs to 14 residues. J lost 6 bases, V lost 2 bases, and 2 bases had no gene match. Germline lookup yields CDR1 KGHDR and CDR2 SFDVKD.

The chain is built from TRBV5-8 and TRBJ2-7; a possible D gene is TRBD2 (6 bases). Germline V gene sequence: CDR1 SGHTS, CDR2 YDEGEE. The ends were cut back, 3 bases at V and 5 bases at J, with 15 bases in the middle. The CDR3 is 14 amino acids. The CDR3 DNA follows: TGTGCCAGCAGCTACCGGGACTTTGAGGACGAGCAGTACTTC. Translation gives CASSYRDFEDEQYF.

This clonotype was observed at least ten times. The chain joins TRBV5-4 to TRBJ2-5; TRBD2 agrees at 12 bases. The germline V gene has CDR1 SGHNT and CDR2 YYREEE (reference sequence). The ends lost 3 bases at V and 5 bases at J; junction bases unmatched: 2. The CDR3 spans 14 residues. The CDR3 here is CASSSGTSGETQYF. DNA of the CDR3: TGTGCCAGCAGCTCCGGGACTAGCGGGGAGACCCAGTACTTC.

In its sample, this clonotype was seen many times. The rearrangement joins TRBV27 to TRBJ2-1; 7 bases agree with TRBD2. J lost 4 bases, V lost 7 bases, and 34 bases had no gene match. The CDR3 runs to 23 residues. The germline gives CDR1 MNHEY, CDR2 SMNVEV (reference sequence). DNA for the CDR3: TGTGCCAGCACACAATCTGGGGGAGGGACGCCATGGTTTGGAGGGGTTTCATACAATGAGCAGTTCTTC. It translates to CASTQSGGGTPWFGGVSYNEQFF.

This chain uses TRBV28 with TRBJ2-7; D tentatively reads TRBD1 or TRBD2 (5 bases each). The germline V and J ends were trimmed by 6 bases and 11 bases, with 17 bases remaining between them. This CDR3 region has 12 residues. Germline CDR1 MDHEN, CDR2 SYDVKM. CDR3 DNA: TGTGCCAGCAGCGAGGGACGGTCTGCGGAGTACTTC. It specifies CASSEGRSAEYF.

This clonotype was seen ten or more times. This chain joins TRBV9 and TRBJ2-2; a possible D gene is TRBD1 (6 bases). From germline, CDR1 is SGDLS and CDR2 YYNGEE. The CDR3 length is 15 residues. Trimming stripped 4 bases from V and 5 bases from J, with 15 bases between. The CDR3 loop is CASSPEGGPTGELFF. The CDR3, as DNA: TGTGCCAGCAGCCCCGAAGGGGGTCCGACCGGGGAGCTGTTTTTT.

The chain links TRBV7-8 to TRBJ2-7; TRBD1 aligns across 8 bases. Germline V CDR1 and CDR2: SGHVS, FQNEAQ. The V segment lost 2 bases and the J segment 2 bases; nucleotides outside the gene matches: 2. The CDR3 length is 14 residues. The CDR3 protein is CASSLRGQAYEQYF. DNA of the CDR3: TGTGCCAGCAGCTTACGGGGACAGGCCTACGAGCAGTACTTC.

This clonotype was recorded many times. The chain carries TRBV6-1 and TRBJ1-6; D may be TRBD1 (6 bases). The germline V gene encodes CDR1 MNHNS and CDR2 SASEGT. Trimming took off 7 bases at V and 1 base at J, with 8 bases between the two ends. The CDR3 sequence is 14 residues long. The DNA for the CDR3 is TGTGCCAGCACCAGGGGTTCCTATAATTCACCCCTCCACTTT. This sequence encodes CASTRGSYNSPLHF.

Many counts were recorded for this clonotype. This chain joins TRBV27 and TRBJ2-5; the match to TRBD1 covers 9 bases. V dropped 5 bases and J dropped 4; count of bases not matched to a gene: 5. The CDR3 loop spans 14 amino acids. Germline CDR1 and CDR2: MNHEY and SMNVEV (reference sequence). This CDR3 is CASSRTGEAETQYF. Here the CDR3 DNA reads TGTGCCAGCAGTAGGACAGGGGAGGCAGAGACCCAGTACTTC.

The chain uses TRBV19 and TRBJ2-1; 7 nucleotides agree with TRBD2. Germline V CDR1 and CDR2: LNHDA, SQIVND (reference sequence). J lost 8 bases, V lost 2 bases, and 9 bases had no gene match. The CDR3 extends over 15 amino acids. In nucleotides, the CDR3 is TGTGCCAGTAGTATAAGAGCGGGACTCCAGGATGAGCAGTTCTTC. The encoded protein is CASSIRAGLQDEQFF.

This clonotype was recorded many times. The CDR3 protein is CASSLARERNYNEQFF. The CDR3 DNA reads TGTGCCAGCAGCTTAGCCCGGGAACGGAACTACAATGAGCAGTTCTTC. This chain uses TRBV7-8 with TRBJ2-1; tentative D call: TRBD2 (5 bases). V was shortened by 0 bases and J by 3 bases, with 12 bases between the two germline ends. Germline V gene data show CDR1 as SGHVS and CDR2 as FQNEAQ. The CDR3 runs 16 residues.

This rearrangement joins TRBV6-2 or TRBV6-3 to TRBJ2-1; TRBD2 is a possible D gene (5 bases). Trimming removed 5 bases at V and 6 bases at J, with 23 bases between. This CDR3 spans 17 amino acids. CDR1 is MNHEY, CDR2 SVGEGT, per germline. CDR3 DNA sequence: TGTGCCAGCAGTCGGGGAATCCGGGGATTGGTCCTCAATGAGCAGTTCTTC. Its translation is CASSRGIRGLVLNEQFF.

This clonotype has only a few counts. The junction departs from the called germline gene at one end, perhaps through a read error. V gene TRBV30 combines with J gene TRBJ1-5; TRBD1 matches at 12 bases. CDR3 length: 14 amino acids. Germline-derived CDR1 and CDR2 are GTSNPN and SVGIG (reference sequence). The chain's CDR3 is CAWSGTGGKQPQHF. Here the CDR3 DNA reads TGTGCCTGGAGCGGGACAGGGGGCAAGCAGCCCCAGCATTTT.

The chain couples TRBV18 to TRBJ1-1, with 9 positions matching TRBD1. The CDR3 contains 15 residues. Germline lookup yields CDR1 KGHSH and CDR2 LQKENI. With V trimmed by 1 base and J by 7 bases, 7 bases remained unmatched. DNA for the CDR3: TGTGCCAGCTCACCACGAGTACAGGGGGCGAGTGAAGCTTTCTTT. Translation: CASSPRVQGASEAFF. Looking up the rest from reference TRBV18 and TRBJ1-1 gives the full variable domain: NAGVMQNPRHLVRRRGQEARLRCSPMKGHSHVYWYRQLPEEGLKFMVYLQKENIIDESGMPKERFSAEFPKEGPSILRIQQVVRGDSAAYFCASSPRVQGASEAFFGQGTRLTVV.

The V and J genes are TRBV28 and TRBJ2-1, with 13 nucleotides matching TRBD2. V dropped 4 bases and J dropped 6; count of bases not matched to a gene: 6. CDR1 is MDHEN, CDR2 SYDVKM, per germline. The CDR3 contains 16 residues. As DNA, the CDR3 is TGTGCCAGCAGTTCTGGACTAGCGGGAGTTTTCAATGAGCAGTTCTTC. Translation gives CASSSGLAGVFNEQFF.

This clonotype occurred many times. The chain employs TRBV20-1 and TRBJ1-1; D is perhaps TRBD1 (5 bases). There are 12 residues in the CDR3. Germline assignment: CDR1 DFQATT and CDR2 SNEGSKA (reference sequence). Trimming pared 6 bases from V and 6 bases from J, leaving 14 bases between. CDR3 loop: CSAPGPSAEAFF. CDR3 in DNA: TGCAGTGCGCCGGGACCTTCTGCTGAAGCTTTCTTT.

This clonotype showed up many times. The J gene is TRBJ2-7, the V gene TRBV28, with D possibly TRBD1 on 6 matching bases. The germline V and J ends were trimmed by 6 bases and 0 bases, with 15 bases remaining between them. Germline values: CDR1 MDHEN, CDR2 SYDVKM. The CDR3 spans 15 residues. CDR3 DNA sequence: TGTGCCAGCAGGAAGGACAGAGGGAGCTCCTACGAGCAGTACTTC. Its protein is CASRKDRGSSYEQYF.

This clonotype was counted at least ten times. The chain recombines TRBV20-1 with TRBJ2-7; weak D call: TRBD1 (5 bases). Germline V gene lookup returns CDR1 DFQATT and CDR2 SNEGSKA (reference sequence). This CDR3 spans 16 amino acids. Deletions cut 3 bases from V and 0 bases from J, with 18 bases between. The CDR3 DNA is TGCAGTGCTAGGCCCAGGGAACTGGGGCTCTCCTACGAGCAGTACTTC. As protein: CSARPRELGLSYEQYF.

The chain carries TRBV19 and TRBJ2-2; D is uncertain. The ends were cut back, 7 bases at V and 0 bases at J, with 9 bases in the middle. Per the germline V gene, CDR1 is LNHDA and CDR2 is SQIVND (reference sequence). This CDR3 has 14 amino acids. The chain's CDR3 is CASKGLANTGELFF. CDR3 in DNA: TGTGCCAGTAAGGGTTTAGCGAACACCGGGGAGCTGTTTTTT.

This clonotype has just a few counts. The chain recombines TRBV7-2 with TRBJ1-6; D is uncertain. Germline CDR1 and CDR2: SGHTA and FQGNSA. The CDR3 spans 17 residues. Trimming took off 1 base at V and 9 bases at J, with 19 bases between the two ends. The CDR3 spells CASSLGVFGGRVSPLHF. The CDR3 DNA reads TGTGCCAGCAGCTTAGGCGTCTTTGGTGGTAGGGTTTCACCCCTCCACTTT.

The chain has TRBV28 and TRBJ1-2, with D uncertain. Trimming pared 6 bases from V and 2 bases from J, leaving 13 bases between. Looked up from germline, CDR1 is MDHEN and CDR2 is SYDVKM. The CDR3 contains 14 residues. CDR3 DNA sequence: TGTGCCAGCAGGTTGATGGGAGGCAACTATGGCTACACCTTC. It codes for CASRLMGGNYGYTF.

As concerns this clonotype: A much larger clone is a single base away; this may be a read error. The rearrangement links TRBV2 to TRBJ2-6, with 7 bases matching TRBD2. In germline, CDR1 is SNHLY, CDR2 FYNNEI. The CDR3 spans 17 residues. J lost 3 bases, V lost 4 bases, and 9 bases had no gene match. The CDR3 sequence is CASSAVGRTIGANVLTF. CDR3 coding DNA: TGTGCCAGCAGTGCGGTCGGGAGGACAATTGGGGCCAACGTCCTGACTTTC.

This clonotype has only a few counts. The chain uses TRBV20-1 and TRBJ2-7; 8 bases match TRBD1. The CDR3 totals 14 residues. CDR1 DFQATT and CDR2 SNEGSKA come from the germline V gene (reference sequence). With V trimmed by 5 bases and J by 3 bases, 9 bases remained unmatched. The CDR3 nucleotides are TGCAGTGCTGGGACCGGGACAGGATTCTACGAGCAGTACTTC. Translating it yields CSAGTGTGFYEQYF.